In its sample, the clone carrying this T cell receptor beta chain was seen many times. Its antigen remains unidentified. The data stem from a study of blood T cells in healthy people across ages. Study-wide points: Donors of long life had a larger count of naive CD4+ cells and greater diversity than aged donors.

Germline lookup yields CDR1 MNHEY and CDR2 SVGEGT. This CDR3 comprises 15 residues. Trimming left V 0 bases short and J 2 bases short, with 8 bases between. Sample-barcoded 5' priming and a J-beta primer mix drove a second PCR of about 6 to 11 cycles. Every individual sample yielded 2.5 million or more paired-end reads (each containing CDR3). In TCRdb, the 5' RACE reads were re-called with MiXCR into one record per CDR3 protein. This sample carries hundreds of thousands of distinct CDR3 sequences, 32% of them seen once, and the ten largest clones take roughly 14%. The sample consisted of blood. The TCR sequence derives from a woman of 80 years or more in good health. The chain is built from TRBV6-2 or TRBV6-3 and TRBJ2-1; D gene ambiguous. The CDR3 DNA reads TGTGCCAGCAGTTACTCAAGTACTGCCTACAATGAGCAGTTCTTC. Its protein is CASSYSSTAYNEQFF.